This T cell receptor (beta chain) was recovered during a study of blood T cell repertoires in COVID-19. About the research overall: The United States, Italy and Spain provided the acute and convalescent COVID-19 samples. Sources were T cells, B-cell-depleted T cells, or PBMCs; the material itself was cDNA or gDNA.

How the authors handled the data: The authors estimated nucleated cell counts from reference gene primer amplification. Generated by immunoSEQ multiplex PCR, the TCRdb table keeps only in-frame clones and is missing some. V, J and clone size were drawn from that table, and D and trimming were deduced from the DNA. This table has 140,000 to 150,000 clones, around 85% appearing once. J lost 3 bases, V lost 1 base, and 4 bases had no gene match. The CDR3 covers 15 residues. The germline gives CDR1 SEHNR, CDR2 FQNEAQ (reference sequence). The sequencing input was peripheral blood. This receptor was obtained from a woman in her 40s with active or convalescent COVID-19. The V gene is TRBV7-9, the J gene TRBJ2-7; TRBD1 matches 9 bases. The CDR3 DNA reads TGTGCCAGCAGCTTAGGGGGACAGGGAATCTACGAGCAGTACTTC. This encodes CASSLGGQGIYEQYF.